This is a list of T cell receptor beta chains from one sample in a study of blood T cell repertoires in COVID-19. The assay was immunoSEQ multiplex PCR, and TCRdb's table has in-frame clones only and misses some. The repertoire includes 200,000 to 250,000 clones, approximately 80% of them detected once, and roughly 2% sits in the top ten. Material: peripheral blood. Every receptor here comes from a man aged 25-40 years who had recovered from COVID-19. Each CDR3 is given with its conserved first and last residue. A D gene is named only where the DNA matches it firmly. A row's size may be missing; if present it is once, few, many or a size class.

TRBV5-4	few	TRBJ1-2	-	CASSREGEFYGYTF	TGTGCCAGCAGCAGGGAGGGGGAATTCTATGGCTACACCTTC
TRBV3-1/TRBV3-2	-	TRBJ2-5	TRBD2	CASSPSGAGGKTQYF	TGTGCCAGCAGCCCTTCAGGGGCGGGGGGGAAGACCCAGTACTTC
TRBV6-2/TRBV6-3	-	TRBJ2-5	-	CASSPKETQYF	TGTGCCAGCAGTCCCAAAGAGACCCAGTACTTC
TRBV7-9	-	TRBJ2-1	TRBD2	CASSKALAGGREEQFF	TGTGCCAGCAGCAAAGCCCTAGCGGGGGGGCGCGAAGAGCAGTTCTTC
TRBV4-1	-	TRBJ1-2	TRBD1	CASSQAQGQPYGYTF	TGCGCCAGCAGCCAAGCGCAGGGACAGCCGTATGGCTACACCTTC
TRBV27	-	TRBJ2-7	-	CASSLAGFNEQYF	TGTGCCAGCAGTTTAGCCGGGTTCAACGAGCAGTACTTC
TRBV4-2	-	TRBJ2-3	TRBD2	CASLGGGATDTQYF	TGTGCCAGCCTGGGCGGGGGGGCCACAGATACGCAGTATTTT
TRBV5-1	-	TRBJ1-4	TRBD1	CASSSLGGQRNEKLFF	TGCGCCAGCAGCTCTTTGGGGGGACAGAGAAATGAAAAACTGTTTTTT
TRBV28	-	TRBJ1-3	-	CASNKGGSGNTIYF	TGTGCCAGCAACAAAGGGGGCTCTGGAAACACCATATATTTT
TRBV27	-	TRBJ2-3	-	CASSWGVPHTDTQYF	TGTGCCAGCAGTTGGGGAGTTCCGCACACAGATACGCAGTATTTT
TRBV21-1	-	TRBJ1-6	-	CASSKVAISYNSPLHF	TGTGCCAGCAGCAAAGTGGCAATCTCCTATAATTCACCCCTCCACTTT
TRBV29-1	-	TRBJ1-2	-	CSAERQVGDYGYTF	TGCAGCGCCGAACGACAGGTGGGGGACTATGGCTACACCTTC
TRBV7-3	few	TRBJ2-1	-	CASSLGRYNEQFF	TGTGCCAGCAGCTTAGGGAGATACAATGAGCAGTTCTTC
TRBV6-5	many	TRBJ2-1	TRBD1	CASTQRTGDEQFF	TGTGCCAGCACCCAACGGACAGGGGATGAGCAGTTCTTC
TRBV5-1	-	TRBJ2-1	TRBD2	CASSLGAGGSSYNEQFF	TGCGCCAGCAGCTTGGGAGCGGGGGGGAGCTCCTACAATGAGCAGTTCTTC
TRBV28	-	TRBJ1-5	-	CASSSHREGQPQHF	TGTGCCAGCAGTTCCCACAGGGAAGGCCAGCCCCAGCATTTT
TRBV6-1	few	TRBJ1-2	-	CASSEAGAYYGYTF	TGTGCCAGCAGTGAAGCCGGAGCCTACTATGGCTACACCTTC
TRBV11-2	-	TRBJ1-6	-	CASSLGWGRNSPLHF	TGTGCCAGCAGCTTAGGATGGGGCCGTAATTCACCCCTCCACTTT
TRBV10-1	-	TRBJ2-1	TRBD2	CASSEGTSEQFF	TGCGCCAGCAGTGAGGGGACTAGCGAGCAGTTCTTC
TRBV6-6	-	TRBJ1-6	TRBD1	CASRRTGNGNSPLHF	TGTGCCAGCAGACGGACAGGGAATGGTAATTCACCCCTCCACTTT
TRBV29-1	-	TRBJ2-1	-	CSAGHGGSYNEQFF	TGCAGCGCCGGTCACGGGGGCTCCTACAATGAGCAGTTCTTC
TRBV2	few	TRBJ2-2	TRBD1	CASSTIRDRFMGDTGELFF	TGTGCCAGCAGCACGATACGGGACAGGTTCATGGGAGACACCGGGGAGCTGTTTTTT
TRBV2	once	TRBJ1-2	-	CASTLDSYYGYTF	TGTGCCAGCACCCTTGACAGTTACTATGGCTACACCTTC
TRBV19	few	TRBJ1-6	TRBD1	CASSTRTGSYNSPLHF	TGTGCCAGTAGTACGAGGACAGGCTCCTATAATTCACCCCTCCACTTT
TRBV6-6	-	TRBJ1-4	-	CASSGWGGRTNEKLFF	TGTGCCAGCAGTGGGTGGGGTGGGAGAACTAATGAAAAACTGTTTTTT
TRBV5-4	-	TRBJ2-3	TRBD2	CASSSASGGTTDTQYF	TGTGCCAGCAGCTCCGCTAGCGGGGGGACAACAGATACGCAGTATTTT
TRBV19	-	TRBJ1-6	-	CASSDGAQRSYNSPLHF	TGTGCCAGTAGTGACGGAGCGCAGCGCTCCTATAATTCACCCCTCCACTTT
TRBV14	-	TRBJ1-1	-	CASSKETGYTEAFF	TGTGCCAGCAGCAAGGAAACAGGGTACACTGAAGCTTTCTTT
TRBV12-3/TRBV12-4	-	TRBJ1-1	-	CASTDERDLKAFF	TGTGCCAGCACCGATGAGAGGGACTTGAAGGCTTTCTTT
TRBV10-1	-	TRBJ2-3	TRBD2	CASSASPSGAVDTQYF	TGCGCCAGCAGTGCTTCACCTAGCGGGGCGGTGGATACGCAGTATTTT
TRBV6-6	-	TRBJ1-2	TRBD1	CASRRSTGNNYGYTF	TGTGCCAGCAGGCGTTCGACAGGGAACAACTATGGCTACACCTTC
TRBV7-3	-	TRBJ2-1	-	CASSSIVGRGAYNEQFF	TGTGCCAGCAGCTCCATAGTGGGGCGGGGCGCCTACAATGAGCAGTTCTTC
TRBV4-1	-	TRBJ2-7	TRBD1	CASSLRGTGPYEQYF	TGCGCCAGCAGCCTCCGGGGGACAGGGCCCTACGAGCAGTACTTC
TRBV15	-	TRBJ1-1	-	CATSRAWPVTEAFF	TGTGCCACCAGCAGAGCGTGGCCAGTCACTGAAGCTTTCTTT
TRBV13	-	TRBJ1-3	TRBD1	CASSSQGALGNTIYF	TGTGCCAGCAGCTCACAGGGGGCTCTGGGAAACACCATATATTTT
TRBV4-1	-	TRBJ2-1	TRBD1	CASSRAPGGEQFF	TGCGCCAGCAGCCGAGCCCCAGGGGGCGAGCAGTTCTTC
TRBV5-6	once	TRBJ2-3	-	CASSLGQGGSGTDTQYF	TGTGCCAGCAGCTTGGGGCAGGGAGGTTCAGGTACAGATACGCAGTATTTT
TRBV18	few	TRBJ2-2	TRBD1	CASSRRQGHAGELFF	TGTGCCAGCTCACGAAGACAGGGACACGCCGGGGAGCTGTTTTTT
TRBV5-1	many	TRBJ1-3	-	CASSPDGISGNTIYF	TGCGCCAGCAGCCCGGACGGGATCTCTGGAAACACCATATATTTT
TRBV10-2	-	TRBJ2-2	TRBD2	CATARPSGGNTGELFF	TGCGCCACCGCCCGGCCTAGCGGGGGGAACACCGGGGAGCTGTTTTTT